These 18 T cell receptor beta chains came from one sample sequenced in a study of T cell responses to AZD1222 COVID-19 vaccine. Sequenced by immunoSEQ multiplex PCR; TCRdb stores in-frame clones only, minus some. The sample records 150,000 or so clones, roughly 89% being singletons. The sample was peripheral blood, taken on day 0 of AZD1222 vaccination. The receptors were gathered from an adult in good health.

This chain links TRBV18 with TRBJ2-2; 7 nucleotides agree with TRBD2. CDR1 and CDR2 from the germline V gene are KGHSH and LQKENI. The trim removed 4 bases at V and 1 base at J, leaving 3 bases unmatched. CDR3 length: 15 amino acids. The CDR3: CASSRSSGNTGELFF. The CDR3, as DNA: TGTGCCAGCTCACGGTCTAGCGGGAACACCGGGGAGCTGTTTTTT.

A remark on this clone: The same CDR3 can be traced to other DNA sequences in this sample. The CDR3 DNA reads as TGTGCCAGCAGTTTTGGCGGCCCCTACGAGCAGTACTTC. Protein sequence: CASSFGGPYEQYF. The V gene is TRBV28, the J gene TRBJ2-7; D not resolved. Trimming took off 3 bases at V and 2 bases at J, with 8 bases between the two ends. The germline V gene has CDR1 MDHEN and CDR2 SYDVKM. This CDR3 has 13 amino acids.

The genes are TRBV6-4 and TRBJ2-4; 12 nucleotides align to TRBD2. CDR3 length: 15 amino acids. J was trimmed by 0 bases and V by 8 bases; bases with no gene match: 2. Germline values: CDR1 MRHNA, CDR2 SNTAGT. CDR3 residues: CASPTSGRAKNIQYF. Here the CDR3 DNA reads TGTGCCAGCCCGACTAGCGGGAGAGCCAAAAACATTCAGTACTTC.

The CDR3 loop is CASSPRTSGGALSTDTQYF. In DNA form, the CDR3 reads TGCGCCAGCAGCCCAAGAACTAGCGGGGGGGCCTTGAGCACAGATACGCAGTATTTT. This chain links TRBV4-1 with TRBJ2-3, with 13 bases that match TRBD2. This CDR3 contains 19 residues. Germline V gene data show CDR1 as MGHRA and CDR2 as YSYEKL. The J segment lost 0 bases and the V segment lost 4 bases, leaving 10 bases of the junction unmatched.

V is TRBV11-2 and J is TRBJ2-1, with D perhaps matching TRBD1 (5 bases). This CDR3 contains 16 residues. The germline gives CDR1 SGHAT, CDR2 FQNNGV. The germline V and J ends were trimmed by 1 base and 0 bases, with 10 bases remaining between them. Here the CDR3 DNA reads TGTGCCAGCAGCTTAGTTGGGCAGGGCTCCTACAATGAGCAGTTCTTC. It translates to CASSLVGQGSYNEQFF.

The V and J genes are TRBV18 and TRBJ2-7, with D possibly being TRBD1 or TRBD2 (5 bases each). Trimming stripped 5 bases from V and 6 bases from J, with 17 bases between. There are 14 residues in the CDR3. CDR1 and CDR2 (germline): KGHSH, LQKENI. CDR3 nucleotide sequence: TGTGCCAGCTCAACTCCGGGACGTGGGGGCGAGCAGTACTTC. Translation gives CASSTPGRGGEQYF.

This chain links TRBV2 with TRBJ1-1, with TRBD1 matching over 8 bases. CDR3 length equals 14 residues. J lost 12 bases, V lost 4 bases, and 13 bases had no gene match. Germline CDR1 and CDR2: SNHLY and FYNNEI. The CDR3 DNA follows: TGTGCCAGCAGTGGGGTAGTCGGACAGGGAGGATCTTTCTTT. It codes for CASSGVVGQGGSFF.

V and J are TRBV18 and TRBJ2-7; D possibly corresponds to TRBD1 (6 bases). CDR1 KGHSH and CDR2 LQKENI come from the germline V gene. V lost 2 bases, J lost 2 bases, and 10 bases lay in between. CDR3 length equals 14 residues. In DNA, the CDR3 is TGTGCCAGCTCACCAGAGGACAGCCCCTACGAGCAGTACTTC. Its protein product is CASSPEDSPYEQYF.

CDR3 loop: CASSLGSQRGETQYF. CDR3 in DNA: TGTGCCAGCAGCTTAGGGTCCCAAAGGGGTGAGACCCAGTACTTC. This chain connects TRBV7-6 to TRBJ2-5, with a tentative D call TRBD1 (5 bases). The V end lost 1 base, the J end lost 5 bases, and 14 bases lay between the germline ends. Germline assignment: CDR1 SGHVS and CDR2 FNYEAQ. The CDR3 has 15 residues.

This chain links TRBV6-1 with TRBJ2-1; D remains unclear. Trimming shortened V by 1 base and J by 6 bases, and 13 bases separated the two germline ends. Germline loops: CDR1 MNHNS, CDR2 SASEGT. CDR3 length: 15 amino acids. The DNA of the CDR3 is TGTGCCAGCAGTGAAGGCCCCACCGCCCCCAATGAGCAGTTCTTC. Amino acids: CASSEGPTAPNEQFF.

The chain joins TRBV7-9 to TRBJ1-2; a possible D gene is TRBD1 (5 bases). Trimming shortened V by 5 bases and J by 0 bases, and 7 bases separated the two germline ends. Germline loops: CDR1 SEHNR, CDR2 FQNEAQ (reference sequence). The CDR3 contains 13 residues. The CDR3 DNA follows: TGTGCCAGCAGCATAGGGGCTAACTATGGCTACACCTTC. Its translation: CASSIGANYGYTF.

The table lists this clone with a count of one. The V call is TRBV28, the J call TRBJ2-4; either TRBD1 or TRBD2 may supply D (6 bases each). The CDR3 runs 15 residues. Trimming cost V 7 bases and J 7 bases, with 20 bases left between them. CDR1 MDHEN and CDR2 SYDVKM come from the germline V gene. CDR3 sequence (DNA): TGTGCCAGCAACCGGCAGGCACTAGGGGGGAACATTCAGTACTTC. This translates into CASNRQALGGNIQYF.

The chain uses TRBV2 and TRBJ1-6; tentative D call: TRBD1 (6 bases). CDR3 length: 13 residues. Germline assignment: CDR1 SNHLY and CDR2 FYNNEI. Trimming pared 5 bases from V and 14 bases from J, leaving 16 bases between. In DNA, the CDR3 is TGTGCCAGCAGTCAGGGGATCGTGGGATCCCTCCACTTT. Translation: CASSQGIVGSLHF. The full variable domain, with the rest looked up from reference TRBV2 and TRBJ1-6, is EPEVTQTPSHQVTQMGQEVILRCVPISNHLYFYWYRQILGQKVEFLVSFYNNEISEKSEIFDDQFSVERPDGSNFTLKIRSTKLEDSAMYFCASSQGIVGSLHFGNGTRLTVT.

The V and J genes are TRBV7-8 and TRBJ1-1; no firm D call. The germline V gene has CDR1 SGHVS and CDR2 FQNEAQ. Trimming took 5 bases from V and 7 from J, leaving 17 bases between them. There are 14 residues in the CDR3. CDR3 DNA sequence: TGTGCCAGCAGCACAACGACATCCAGCCTTGAAGCTTTCTTT. Translated, it gives CASSTTTSSLEAFF. The variable domain in full, completed from reference TRBV7-8 and TRBJ1-1, reads GAGVSQSPRYKVAKRGQDVALRCDPISGHVSLFWYQQALGQGPEFLTYFQNEAQLDKSGLPSDRFFAERPEGSVSTLKIQRTQQEDSAVYLCASSTTTSSLEAFFGQGTRLTVV.

In DNA, the CDR3 is TGTGCCAGCTCACCCCTGGACAGAGATAATTCACCCCTCCACTTT. Amino acid sequence: CASSPLDRDNSPLHF. The chain links TRBV18 to TRBJ1-6; possible D gene TRBD1, 6 bases. Germline values: CDR1 KGHSH, CDR2 LQKENI. Trimming cost V 3 bases and J 5 bases, with 11 bases left between them. The CDR3 covers 15 residues.

This clone was found once. The gene calls are TRBV7-9 and TRBJ1-1; TRBD1 matches 8 bases. Germline V gene sequence: CDR1 SEHNR, CDR2 FQNEAQ (reference sequence). V dropped 5 bases and J dropped 3; count of bases not matched to a gene: 8. The CDR3 is 15 residues long. In DNA form, the CDR3 reads TGTGCCAGCAGCCGCGGACAGGGAGCAGACACTGAAGCTTTCTTT. Translation gives CASSRGQGADTEAFF.

The chain combines TRBV7-6 with TRBJ2-7; D is possibly TRBD2 (5 bases). The germline V gene encodes CDR1 SGHVS and CDR2 FNYEAQ. The CDR3 has 12 amino acids. V lost 5 bases to trimming and J lost 6 bases, with 11 bases between them. In DNA form, the CDR3 reads TGTGCCAGCAGCGTGCTAGCATCCGAGCAGTACTTC. It encodes CASSVLASEQYF. The complete variable domain, with remaining parts taken from reference TRBV7-6 and TRBJ2-7, reads GAGVSQSPRYKVTKRGQDVALRCDPISGHVSLYWYRQALGQGPEFLTYFNYEAQQDKSGLPNDRFSAERPEGSISTLTIQRTEQRDSAMYRCASSVLASEQYFGPGTRLTVT.

V is TRBV29-1 and J is TRBJ2-7; 10 nucleotides line up with TRBD2. V gave up 1 base and J gave up 2 bases; unmatched junction bases: 8. This CDR3 is 16 amino acids long. CDR1 and CDR2 (germline): SQVTM, ANQGSEA. The CDR3 coding sequence is TGCAGCGTTGAAGTAACCGGGACTAGCGTTACCTACGAGCAGTACTTC. Its protein product is CSVEVTGTSVTYEQYF.